Sequencing of this T cell receptor beta chain was carried out in a study of neoadjuvant anti-PD-1 for oral cavity cancer. CDR3 length: 15 residues. V was clipped by 7 bases and J by 0 bases; unmatched bases: 5. Looked up from germline, CDR1 is MNHEY and CDR2 is SVGAGI. TCRdb's table, derived via immunoSEQ multiplex PCR, lists solely in-frame clones and lacks some. Among 9,600 or so clones, about three fifths were seen once, and the ten largest hold around 4%. The time point is: after neoadjuvant nivolumab, at surgical resection. This TCR was recovered from a person aged 35-79 years with oral cavity squamous cell carcinoma. The sequences come from PBMCs, collected after nivolumab (anti-PD-1) treatment. The V and J genes are TRBV6-5 and TRBJ1-5; 8 nucleotides align to TRBD1. The CDR3, as DNA: TGTGCCAGCAAGTCAGGGGGCAATAGCAATCAGCCCCAGCATTTT. This codes for CASKSGGNSNQPQHF.